The text below deals with one T cell receptor beta chain. Trimming pared 5 bases from V and 7 bases from J, leaving 18 bases between. Per germline, CDR1 SNHLY and CDR2 FYNNEI. This CDR3 contains 14 residues. MiXCR was run by TCRdb on the multiplex PCR reads, yielding one entry per CDR3 protein. The sample has under 15,000 distinct CDR3 sequences; 62% are singletons. The data originate from a study of breast tumors, draining lymph nodes, adjacent tissues. This chain links TRBV2 with TRBJ2-7, with D tentatively TRBD1 or TRBD2 (5 bases each). The source material was tumor-adjacent breast tissue. The TCR originated in a female donor with breast cancer. Some clones in this sample may be carry-over from other donors' samples. CDR3 in DNA: TGTGCCAGCAGTCAGGACTTGGTGGGGGATGAGCAGTACTTC. This sequence encodes CASSQDLVGDEQYF.